This TCR beta chain was sequenced for a study of shared clonotypes between healthy human individuals. The wider study: The study enrolled two women and three men aged 18 to 49. Used for every donor were three CD4 naive, three CD4 memory, two CD8 naive and one CD8 memory plate.

Clones were sequenced by immunoSEQ multiplex PCR, and TCRdb holds only the in-frame ones, with some missing. The data contain about 1,800,000 clones, about 95% of them singletons. Naive CD8 cells, CD45RO-negative and positively selected for CCR7, excluded terminally differentiated effector memory CD45RA+ cells. Findings and limits, study-wide: Naive CD4 clonotypes overlapped across a handful of donors at roughly 5.1%.

V lost 1 base and J 5 bases, leaving 11 bases between the germline ends. The CDR3 has 14 amino acids. CDR1 SEHNR and CDR2 FQNEAQ come from the germline V gene (reference sequence). As concerns this clone: Its antigen remains unidentified.

The receptor was derived from a man between 18 and 35 years old in good health. The chain links TRBV7-9 to TRBJ1-1; D may be TRBD1 (5 bases). Input material: naive CD8+ T cells sorted from blood. The chain's CDR3 is CASSLDSGLTEAFF. CDR3 nucleotides: TGTGCCAGCAGCTTAGATTCGGGGCTGACTGAAGCTTTCTTT.